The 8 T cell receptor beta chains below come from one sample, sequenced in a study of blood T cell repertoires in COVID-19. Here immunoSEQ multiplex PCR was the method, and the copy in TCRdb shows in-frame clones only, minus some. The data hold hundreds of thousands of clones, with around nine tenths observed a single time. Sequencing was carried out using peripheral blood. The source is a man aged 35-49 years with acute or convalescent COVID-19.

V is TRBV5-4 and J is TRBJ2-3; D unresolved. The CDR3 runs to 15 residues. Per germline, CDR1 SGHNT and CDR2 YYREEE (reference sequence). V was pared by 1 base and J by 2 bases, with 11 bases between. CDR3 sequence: CASSLLSPSTDTQYF. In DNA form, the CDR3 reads TGTGCCAGCAGCTTGTTATCTCCCTCCACAGATACGCAGTATTTT. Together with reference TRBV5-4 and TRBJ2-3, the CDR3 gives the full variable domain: ETGVTQSPTHLIKTRGQQVTLRCSSQSGHNTVSWYQQALGQGPQFIFQYYREEENGRGNFPPRFSGLQFPNYSSELNVNALELDDSALYLCASSLLSPSTDTQYFGPGTRLTVL.

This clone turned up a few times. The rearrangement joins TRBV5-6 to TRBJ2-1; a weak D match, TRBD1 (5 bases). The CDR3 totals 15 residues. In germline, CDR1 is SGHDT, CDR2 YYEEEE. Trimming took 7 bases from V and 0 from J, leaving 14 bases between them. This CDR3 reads CASLQARSSYNEQFF. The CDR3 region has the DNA TGTGCCAGCCTACAGGCCCGCAGCTCCTACAATGAGCAGTTCTTC.

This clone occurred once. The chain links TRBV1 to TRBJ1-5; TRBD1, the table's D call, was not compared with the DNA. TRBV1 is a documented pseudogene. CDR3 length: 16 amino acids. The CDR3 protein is CTSSHPRGRGNQPQHF. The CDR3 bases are TGCACCAGCAGCCATCCCAGGGGAAGGGGCAATCAGCCCCAGCATTTT.

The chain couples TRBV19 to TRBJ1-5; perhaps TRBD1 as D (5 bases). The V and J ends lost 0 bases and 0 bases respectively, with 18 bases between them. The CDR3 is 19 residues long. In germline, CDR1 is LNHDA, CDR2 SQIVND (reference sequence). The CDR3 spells CASSIEDTVIGDSNQPQHF. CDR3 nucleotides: TGTGCCAGTAGTATAGAAGACACCGTAATAGGGGATAGCAATCAGCCCCAGCATTTT.

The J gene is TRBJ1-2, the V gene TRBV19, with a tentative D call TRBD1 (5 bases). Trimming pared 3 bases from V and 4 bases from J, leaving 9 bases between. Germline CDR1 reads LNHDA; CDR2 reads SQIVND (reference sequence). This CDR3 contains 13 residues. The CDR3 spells CASSMEGLYGYTF. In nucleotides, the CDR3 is TGTGCCAGTAGTATGGAGGGACTCTATGGCTACACCTTC.

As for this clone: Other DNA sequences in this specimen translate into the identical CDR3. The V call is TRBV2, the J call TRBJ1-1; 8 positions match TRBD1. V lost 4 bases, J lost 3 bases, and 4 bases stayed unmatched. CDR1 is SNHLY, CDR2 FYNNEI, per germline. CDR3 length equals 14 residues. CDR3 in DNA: TGTGCCAGCAGTGCCGACAGGGGCGACACTGAAGCTTTCTTT. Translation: CASSADRGDTEAFF.

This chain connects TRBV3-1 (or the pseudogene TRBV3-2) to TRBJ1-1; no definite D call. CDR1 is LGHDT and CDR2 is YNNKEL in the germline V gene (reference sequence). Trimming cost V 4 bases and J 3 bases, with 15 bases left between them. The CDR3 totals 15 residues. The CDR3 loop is CASSPLFGSHTEAFF. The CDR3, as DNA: TGTGCCAGCAGCCCCTTGTTTGGCTCGCACACTGAAGCTTTCTTT.

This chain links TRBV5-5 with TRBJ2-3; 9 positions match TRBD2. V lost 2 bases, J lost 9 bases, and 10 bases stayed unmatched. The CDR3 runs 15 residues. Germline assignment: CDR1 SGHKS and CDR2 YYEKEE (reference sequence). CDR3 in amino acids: CASSLLAGGDLTQYF. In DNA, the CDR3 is TGTGCCAGCAGCTTACTGGCGGGGGGGGACTTAACGCAGTATTTT.